These T cell receptor beta chains were read from a single sample in a study of blood T cell repertoires in COVID-19. Assay: immunoSEQ multiplex PCR; the TCRdb copy retains only in-frame clones and omits some. The sample has about 250,000 clones; roughly 89% are singletons. The sequenced sample was PBMCs or T cells enriched from blood (not recorded which). Receptor source: a man between 35 and 55 years old who had recovered from COVID-19. The conserved cysteine and the conserved F or W are not part of the CDR3 here. A D gene is named only where the DNA matches it firmly.

V,J,D,CDR3
TRBV11-3,TRBJ2-7,.,ASSLVAVTYEQY
TRBV7-2,TRBJ2-7,.,ASSLGWGGTVLTNEQY
TRBV11-3,TRBJ1-2,.,ASTQDRTGNYGYT
TRBV7-2,TRBJ1-3,.,ASSPQGIGNTIY
TRBV6-1,TRBJ2-1,.,ASSEMARANEQF
TRBV5-1,TRBJ1-2,TRBD1,ASSLGFGTGGNGYT
TRBV5-4,TRBJ1-5,.,ASSLGVNQPQH
TRBV28,TRBJ1-1,.,ASTPGGRNTEAF
TRBV29-1,TRBJ1-4,TRBD1,SVEPRDREVGKLF
TRBV6-1,TRBJ2-7,.,ASSELGAPPSYEQY
TRBV27,TRBJ2-1,.,ASGGGRSYNEQF
TRBV19,TRBJ1-6,TRBD1,ASKGDRSQNSPLH
TRBV19,TRBJ1-5,TRBD1,ASSIRTGAHQPQH
TRBV19,TRBJ2-2,TRBD2,ASSTPGVGTRRTGELF
TRBV7-8,TRBJ1-5,.,ASTLSPGAGMRRQPQH
TRBV2,TRBJ1-1,.,ASVGGRTEAF
TRBV28,TRBJ2-2,.,ASSFYGRSITGELF
TRBV6-5,TRBJ1-2,.,ASSPGIEGYT
TRBV11-2,TRBJ2-5,.,ASSLQTSQETQY
TRBV7-8,TRBJ2-3,.,ASSLGGKIDTQY
TRBV6-1,TRBJ1-2,.,ASSGPRQTPQNRANYGYT
TRBV28,TRBJ2-7,.,ASWDTYEQY
TRBV3-1/TRBV3-2,TRBJ2-7,.,ASSQDLSSDEQY
TRBV29-1,TRBJ1-4,TRBD1,STRTGNEKLF
TRBV5-8,TRBJ2-3,TRBD2,ASSVGTSGGTDTQY
TRBV18,TRBJ1-6,.,ASSPAGEHSPLH
TRBV12-5,TRBJ2-7,TRBD1,ASGLTLKGTGPL
TRBV9,TRBJ2-7,TRBD2,ASSVGSGASYEQY
TRBV16,TRBJ2-7,.,ASSQSGQVYEQY
TRBV7-3,TRBJ2-5,.,ASSLSGQETQY
TRBV28,TRBJ2-4,.,ASSFIGAKNIQY
TRBV13,TRBJ1-6,TRBD1,ASSLRQGNSPLH
TRBV28,TRBJ1-5,.,ASSFRNRGNQPQH
TRBV2,TRBJ1-2,.,ASMGGRGYT
TRBV5-8,TRBJ1-4,.,ASSLEGGTNEKLF
TRBV12-5,TRBJ2-7,TRBD2,ASGLVRLAGRADIDEQY
TRBV10-3,TRBJ2-1,TRBD1,AAQTGQGDNEQF
TRBV10-2,TRBJ2-7,.,ASTFDSGMDEQY
TRBV7-9,TRBJ1-1,.,ASSLQRVGEAF
TRBV10-3,TRBJ2-1,TRBD1,AISDVLGDRWNEQF
TRBV7-6,TRBJ2-2,TRBD2,ASSPLEGLGSSGELF
TRBV6-1,TRBJ1-1,.,ASSEISTGGTEAF
TRBV7-7,TRBJ2-1,TRBD1,ASSRTGGNEQF
TRBV7-2,TRBJ1-6,.,ASSRGGGLRFSNSPLH
TRBV3-1/TRBV3-2,TRBJ2-5,.,ASSQSRGPAGTQY
TRBV28,TRBJ2-5,TRBD1,ASSRRGQGPVAQY
TRBV5-1,TRBJ1-5,.,ASSPGGGNQPQH
TRBV6-2/TRBV6-3,TRBJ2-2,TRBD2,ASSYPQSGSETGELF
TRBV7-9,TRBJ2-7,.,AIKKGGPSSYEQY
TRBV3-1/TRBV3-2,TRBJ1-2,.,ASSQGTDTNYGYT
TRBV6-2/TRBV6-3,TRBJ1-2,.,ASSYMRYGSYGYT
TRBV10-3,TRBJ1-2,.,AISEPAGVGFGGYT
TRBV4-1,TRBJ1-3,.,ASSLALSSGNTIY